This TCR beta chain originates from a study of cytomegalovirus exposure and HLA in healthy donors. Study results and caveats: CMV serostatus was the only immune exposure information that was available.

Note on this clone: Its specificity is unknown.

J was trimmed by 0 bases and V by 4 bases; bases with no gene match: 6. CDR1 is SGHTS and CDR2 is YDEGEE in the germline V gene. The length of the CDR3 is 16 residues. PCR was performed using 60 Vbeta and 13 Jbeta primers. Produced via immunoSEQ multiplex PCR; TCRdb's table is partial and in-frame only. In all, the sample yields about 96,000 clones. Sequenced material: PBMCs. The clonotype comes from a woman under 40 in good health and CMV-seronegative. The chain is built from TRBV5-8 and TRBJ1-4; 7 bases are shared with TRBD1. The CDR3 DNA is TGTGCCAGCAGCAAGGGACAGATGGCAACTAATGAAAAACTGTTTTTT. This gives the protein CASSKGQMATNEKLFF.